The rows below give T cell receptor beta chains drawn from one sample of a study of blood T cell repertoires in COVID-19. The table came from immunoSEQ multiplex PCR; TCRdb's copy has only in-frame clones and leaves some out. The table lists fewer than 200,000 clones, 81% of them singletons. What was sequenced was PBMCs or T cells enriched from blood (not recorded which). The receptors come from a middle-aged woman with acute COVID-19. Both conserved end residues are part of each CDR3. Fields, in order: V gene, D gene, clone size, J gene, CDR3 protein, CDR3 DNA. A D gene is named only where the DNA matches it firmly. Clone size is not always given. Where it is, it says once, few, many or a class for expanded clones.

V gene: TRBV12-3/TRBV12-4
D gene: TRBD1
clone size: -
J gene: TRBJ1-2
CDR3 protein: CASGQARTYTF
CDR3 DNA: TGTGCCTCCGGACAGGCACGCACCTACACCTTC

V gene: TRBV27
D gene: -
clone size: -
J gene: TRBJ2-1
CDR3 protein: CASTPFLHTSRVEQFF
CDR3 DNA: TGTGCCAGCACCCCCTTTCTACACACTAGTCGCGTTGAGCAGTTCTTC

V gene: TRBV6-8
D gene: TRBD2
clone size: -
J gene: TRBJ2-3
CDR3 protein: CAGPSFSGRAKDTQYF
CDR3 DNA: TGTGCCGGCCCTTCCTTTAGCGGGAGGGCCAAAGATACGCAGTATTTT

V gene: TRBV10-2
D gene: TRBD2
clone size: -
J gene: TRBJ2-7
CDR3 protein: CASKQELTSGPYEQYF
CDR3 DNA: TGCGCCAGCAAGCAGGAGTTGACTAGCGGACCCTACGAGCAGTACTTC

V gene: TRBV24-1
D gene: TRBD2
clone size: -
J gene: TRBJ2-1
CDR3 protein: CATGTSAGREQFF
CDR3 DNA: TGTGCCACCGGTACTAGCGCGGGGCGTGAGCAGTTCTTC

V gene: TRBV3-1/TRBV3-2
D gene: TRBD2
clone size: few
J gene: TRBJ2-7
CDR3 protein: CASSQGPSIGLAGYEQYF
CDR3 DNA: TGTGCCAGCAGCCAAGGGCCCTCGATCGGACTAGCGGGATACGAGCAGTACTTC

V gene: TRBV14
D gene: -
clone size: -
J gene: TRBJ1-2
CDR3 protein: CASSQDHRGFLYGYTF
CDR3 DNA: TGTGCCAGCAGCCAAGATCATCGAGGCTTCCTCTATGGCTACACCTTC

V gene: TRBV6-5
D gene: TRBD2
clone size: -
J gene: TRBJ2-3
CDR3 protein: CASSYAVAGGPDTQYF
CDR3 DNA: TGTGCCAGCAGTTACGCGGTAGCGGGAGGGCCAGATACGCAGTATTTT

V gene: TRBV6-7
D gene: TRBD2
clone size: -
J gene: TRBJ2-3
CDR3 protein: CASSRYSGRWGTDTQYF
CDR3 DNA: TGTGCCAGCAGTCGTTATAGCGGGAGGTGGGGCACAGATACGCAGTATTTT

V gene: TRBV18
D gene: TRBD2
clone size: few
J gene: TRBJ2-1
CDR3 protein: CASSPAKAGESMDEQFF
CDR3 DNA: TGTGCCAGCTCACCAGCGAAGGCGGGAGAAAGTATGGATGAGCAGTTCTTC

V gene: TRBV5-4
D gene: -
clone size: -
J gene: TRBJ2-1
CDR3 protein: CASSLDGVGAYNEQFF
CDR3 DNA: TGTGCCAGCAGCTTGGATGGTGTAGGGGCTTACAATGAGCAGTTCTTC

V gene: TRBV5-1
D gene: -
clone size: -
J gene: TRBJ1-2
CDR3 protein: CASSLGQPFDGYTF
CDR3 DNA: TGCGCCAGCAGCCTTGGGCAGCCCTTCGATGGCTACACCTTC

V gene: TRBV23-1
D gene: TRBD1
clone size: -
J gene: TRBJ2-7
CDR3 protein: CASSQQRQGQGYEQYF
CDR3 DNA: TGCGCCAGCAGTCAGCAGAGACAGGGGCAGGGCTACGAGCAGTACTTC

V gene: TRBV5-1
D gene: -
clone size: -
J gene: TRBJ1-4
CDR3 protein: CASSLLPSNEKLFF
CDR3 DNA: TGCGCCAGCAGCTTGCTTCCGTCTAATGAAAAACTGTTTTTT

V gene: TRBV7-9
D gene: TRBD2
clone size: -
J gene: TRBJ2-3
CDR3 protein: CASSFTSGRATDTQYF
CDR3 DNA: TGTGCCAGCAGCTTTACTAGCGGGAGGGCCACAGATACGCAGTATTTT

V gene: TRBV5-1
D gene: -
clone size: -
J gene: TRBJ1-2
CDR3 protein: CASSLDGLNYGYTF
CDR3 DNA: TGCGCCAGCAGCTTGGACGGTCTTAACTATGGCTACACCTTC

V gene: TRBV18
D gene: TRBD1
clone size: -
J gene: TRBJ1-1
CDR3 protein: CASSPPSRGQGDTEAFF
CDR3 DNA: TGTGCCAGCTCACCACCGAGTAGAGGACAGGGGGACACTGAAGCTTTCTTT

V gene: TRBV5-1
D gene: -
clone size: -
J gene: TRBJ1-3
CDR3 protein: CASSLAGGDSGNTIYF
CDR3 DNA: TGCGCCAGCAGCTTGGCCGGCGGGGACTCTGGAAACACCATATATTTT

V gene: TRBV2
D gene: TRBD1
clone size: -
J gene: TRBJ1-2
CDR3 protein: CASRGTAEVPGYTF
CDR3 DNA: TGTGCCAGCAGGGGGACAGCCGAAGTGCCCGGCTACACCTTC

V gene: TRBV5-1
D gene: TRBD2
clone size: -
J gene: TRBJ2-5
CDR3 protein: CASSSPPLAGQETQYF
CDR3 DNA: TGCGCCAGCAGCTCCCCCCCCCTAGCGGGGCAAGAGACCCAGTACTTC

V gene: TRBV20-1
D gene: -
clone size: many
J gene: TRBJ2-2
CDR3 protein: CSAMKGEELFF
CDR3 DNA: TGCAGTGCTATGAAGGGGGAAGAGCTGTTTTTT

V gene: TRBV19
D gene: -
clone size: -
J gene: TRBJ1-2
CDR3 protein: CASSIGTGLSGYTF
CDR3 DNA: TGTGCCAGTAGTATAGGCACCGGACTCTCTGGCTACACCTTC

V gene: TRBV28
D gene: -
clone size: -
J gene: TRBJ1-2
CDR3 protein: CASRVGGLPYGYTF
CDR3 DNA: TGTGCCAGCAGGGTGGGGGGGCTTCCCTATGGCTACACCTTC